The 5 T cell receptor beta chains presented below share a single source sample, sequenced in a study of cytomegalovirus exposure and HLA in healthy donors (dated by TCRdb to the late 2010s). Libraries were constructed by the immunoSEQ multiplex PCR assay. A mixture of 60 forward primers for TCR Vbeta segments and 13 reverse primers for TCR Jbeta segments was used in the multiplex PCR. The source is immuneACCESS, and TCRdb retained only in-frame sequences with V and J called. Part of the clones is not carried over; for the studies checked, unresolved V genes explain less than half of this, and the remainder is unexplained. Across this sample there are 150,000 to 200,000 clones, with 75% seen only once. Over 4.5% of the sample comes from the top ten. The sequenced material came from PBMCs. Source of these receptors: a male donor in good health and CMV-seronegative.

The chain carries TRBV19 and TRBJ2-4; the match to TRBD2 covers 9 bases. The CDR3 has 20 amino acids. Germline-derived CDR1 and CDR2 are LNHDA and SQIVND (reference sequence). After removal of 7 bases from V and 1 base from J, the junction contained 20 bases not matched to a gene. The CDR3, as DNA: TGTGCCAGTAACCCCACCTTCCCAGCGGGGGGAACAGGGGCCAAAAACATTCAGTACTTC. This encodes CASNPTFPAGGTGAKNIQYF. Supplemented by reference TRBV19 and TRBJ2-4, the full variable domain reads DGGITQSPKYLFRKEGQNVTLSCEQNLNHDAMYWYRQDPGQGLRLIYYSQIVNDFQKGDIAEGYSVSREKKESFPLTVTSAQKNPTAFYLCASNPTFPAGGTGAKNIQYFGAGTRLSVL.

The chain is built from TRBV27 and TRBJ1-1; TRBD1 might be the D (6 bases). The V end lost 7 bases, the J end lost 2 bases, and 14 bases lay between the germline ends. Germline CDR1 MNHEY, CDR2 SMNVEV (reference sequence). The CDR3 extends over 14 amino acids. The CDR3: CASTQTGINTEAFF. The CDR3, as DNA: TGTGCCAGCACTCAGACAGGTATAAACACTGAAGCTTTCTTT.

This clone turned up a few times. V and J are TRBV25-1 and TRBJ1-4, with a possible D match to TRBD1 (5 bases). CDR1 is MGHDK and CDR2 is SYGVNS in the germline V gene. With 4 bases removed from V and 0 bases from J, the gap between germline ends came to 9 bases. The CDR3 consists of 15 residues. Here the CDR3 reads CASSVTGSTNEKLFF. The CDR3 DNA follows: TGTGCCAGCAGTGTTACAGGTTCAACTAATGAAAAACTGTTTTTT. Looking up the rest from reference TRBV25-1 and TRBJ1-4 gives the full variable domain: EADIYQTPRYLVIGTGKKITLECSQTMGHDKMYWYQQDPGMELHLIHYSYGVNSTEKGDLSSESTVSRIRTEHFPLTLESARPSHTSQYLCASSVTGSTNEKLFFGSGTQLSVL.

This sequence joins TRBV21-1 and TRBJ2-7; the D call in the table, TRBD1, was not verified against the DNA. TRBV21-1 is a pseudogene. This CDR3 region has 15 residues. The CDR3, as DNA: TGTGCCAGCAGCAAATTACGACAGGGGGGGTACGAGCAGTACTTC. Translated, it gives CASSKLRQGGYEQYF.

The CDR3, as DNA: TGCGCCAGCAGCTTGGCGCGGGGGGCCGATGGGAGCCATGAGCAGTTCTTC. Translated: CASSLARGADGSHEQFF. The V call is TRBV5-1, the J call TRBJ2-1, with 8 bases aligning to TRBD2. The V gene end was trimmed by 0 bases and the J gene end by 8 bases; junction bases not matched to a gene: 13. The CDR3 runs 17 residues. CDR1 is SGHRS and CDR2 is YFSETQ in the germline V gene.